These 16 T cell receptor beta chains came from one sample sequenced in a study of T-cell memory formation after mild COVID-19. Each CDR3 protein is one row after TCRdb ran MiXCR on the 5' RACE reads. The sample consists of just over 60,000 distinct CDR3 sequences, roughly 10% of them appearing once. Input material: PBMCs or a T cell subset sorted from them (not recorded which). These receptors were taken from a man between 18 and 29 years old who had mild COVID-19 (a few samples of this study predate the infection). Cell type and time point are not known.

This clonotype was seen more than once but under ten times. The chain recombines TRBV4-2 with TRBJ1-6; 8 bases agree with TRBD1. V lost 0 bases and J lost 4; bases outside the gene matches: 5. Per germline, CDR1 LGHNA and CDR2 YNFKEQ. The CDR3 loop spans 17 amino acids. In DNA, the CDR3 is TGTGCCAGCAGCCAAGAAACAGGGGGAGGGTATAATTCACCCCTCCACTTT. Its translation: CASSQETGGGYNSPLHF.

There are a few counts of this clonotype. This chain joins TRBV7-9 and TRBJ2-3; a possible D gene is TRBD2 (6 bases). V was shortened by 5 bases and J by 4 bases, with 19 bases between the two germline ends. Germline loops: CDR1 SEHNR, CDR2 FQNEAQ (reference sequence). The CDR3 spans 16 residues. The CDR3 coding sequence is TGTGCCAGCAGCCCTAGGCGGGGCTTCCACCCAGATACGCAGTATTTT. Translation gives CASSPRRGFHPDTQYF.

This clonotype has just a few counts. The chain combines TRBV5-1 with TRBJ2-7; D remains ambiguous. This CDR3 contains 14 residues. Per germline, CDR1 SGHRS and CDR2 YFSETQ. The ends were cut back, 5 bases at V and 0 bases at J, with 12 bases in the middle. The CDR3: CASSQEALSYEQYF. The CDR3 DNA is TGCGCCAGCAGTCAAGAGGCCCTCTCCTACGAGCAGTACTTC.

The chain combines TRBV2 with TRBJ2-3; 7 positions match TRBD2. The trim removed 4 bases at V and 8 bases at J, leaving 6 bases unmatched. Germline V lookup: CDR1 SNHLY, CDR2 FYNNEI. CDR3 size: 13 residues. The CDR3 nucleotides read TGTGCCAGCAGTGTCGGGACTACGGGTACGCAGTATTTT. As protein: CASSVGTTGTQYF.

The chain couples TRBV6-2 or TRBV6-3 to TRBJ1-5; D remains unclear. Germline V CDR1 and CDR2: MNHEY, SVGEGT. Trimming shortened V by 2 bases and J by 7 bases, and 12 bases separated the two germline ends. The CDR3 sequence is 14 residues long. CDR3: CASSYLGSYQPQHF. CDR3 bases: TGTGCCAGCAGTTACCTCGGTTCCTACCAGCCCCAGCATTTT.

This clonotype was detected ten times or more. V and J are TRBV4-2 and TRBJ2-5, with D hard to call. The CDR3 contains 11 residues. Germline loops: CDR1 LGHNA, CDR2 YNFKEQ. Trimming pared 1 base from V and 5 bases from J, leaving 2 bases between. In DNA, the CDR3 is TGTGCCAGCAGCCAAGCGGAGACCCAGTACTTC. It translates to CASSQAETQYF.

This clonotype was found many times. The chain links TRBV5-7 to TRBJ2-1; TRBD2 is a possible D gene (5 bases). TRBV5-7 is treated as an ORF (open reading frame) with a function not yet certain. There are 15 residues in the CDR3. Deletions cut 0 bases from V and 5 bases from J, with 12 bases between. CDR3 in DNA: TGTGCCAGCAGCTTGGGGGCTAGCCGGGACAATGAGCAGTTCTTC. Its translation is CASSLGASRDNEQFF.

This clonotype was seen repeatedly, ten times or more. The gene calls are TRBV5-1 and TRBJ2-7; no firm D call. Looked up from germline, CDR1 is SGHRS and CDR2 is YFSETQ. The V gene lost 0 bases and the J gene lost 7 bases, with 17 bases spanning the gap. The length of the CDR3 is 15 residues. CDR3 amino acids: CASSLAQAGPWEQYF. The CDR3 bases are TGCGCCAGCAGCTTGGCCCAGGCAGGCCCTTGGGAGCAGTACTTC.

This clonotype occurred a few times. The chain has TRBV24-1 and TRBJ2-1; TRBD1 agrees at 11 bases. CDR1 is KGHDR and CDR2 is SFDVKD in the germline V gene. This CDR3 has 13 amino acids. V was clipped by 8 bases and J by 8 bases; unmatched bases: 4. The CDR3 loop reads CATNGQGAYEQFF. CDR3 DNA: TGTGCCACCAACGGACAGGGGGCTTATGAGCAGTTCTTC.

This clonotype came up a few times. V usage is TRBV4-3 and J usage is TRBJ2-3, with TRBD2 matching over 12 bases. CDR3 length: 16 residues. CDR1 LGHNA and CDR2 YSLEER come from the germline V gene. Germline trimming cut 0 bases from V and 6 bases from J; bases unmatched to any gene: 4. The CDR3 DNA reads as TGCGCCAGCAGCCAAGACAGGCTAGCGGGGGGGGATACGCAGTATTTT. It specifies CASSQDRLAGGDTQYF.

This clonotype was picked up many times. The V and J genes are TRBV27 and TRBJ2-3, with D uncertain. V was shortened by 5 bases and J by 4 bases, with 7 bases between the two germline ends. The CDR3 totals 12 residues. Per the germline V gene, CDR1 is MNHEY and CDR2 is SMNVEV (reference sequence). The CDR3 sequence: CASSRPSDTQYF. The CDR3 region has the DNA TGTGCCAGCAGTCGCCCATCAGATACGCAGTATTTT.

In its sample, this clonotype was seen many times. The V and J genes are TRBV28 and TRBJ1-3; tentative D call: TRBD1 (6 bases). This CDR3 region has 12 residues. V was shortened by 8 bases and J by 3 bases, with 8 bases between the two germline ends. Germline loops: CDR1 MDHEN, CDR2 SYDVKM. CDR3 sequence (DNA): TGTGCCAGCGGGGGCCTTGGAAACACCATATATTTT. Translating gives CASGGLGNTIYF.

This chain joins TRBV6-5 and TRBJ1-1; 8 bases are a match to TRBD1. Germline V gives CDR1 MNHEY, CDR2 SVGAGI. The V and J ends lost 4 bases and 7 bases, in that order; junction bases with no gene match: 11. This CDR3 has 15 amino acids. The CDR3 sequence: CASSSQGASWVEAFF. The CDR3 DNA is TGTGCCAGCAGTTCTCAGGGGGCATCGTGGGTTGAAGCTTTCTTT.

Only a few counts were recorded for this clonotype. V usage is TRBV14 and J usage is TRBJ1-1; D remains ambiguous. The CDR3 is 15 amino acids. V dropped 2 bases and J dropped 1 base, with 11 bases sitting between them. Germline lookup yields CDR1 SGHDN and CDR2 FVKESK. CDR3 sequence (DNA): TGTGCCAGCAGCCAAATAAGGGTAGGGAACACTGAAGCTTTCTTT. This codes for CASSQIRVGNTEAFF.

The V and J genes are TRBV5-1 and TRBJ2-1; unclear D gene. This CDR3 region has 13 residues. Germline CDR1 SGHRS, CDR2 YFSETQ. The V gene lost 0 bases and the J gene lost 6 bases, with 7 bases spanning the gap. The CDR3 here is CASSLDWSNEQFF. The CDR3 DNA reads TGCGCCAGCAGCTTGGACTGGTCCAATGAGCAGTTCTTC. Combining the CDR3 with reference TRBV5-1 and TRBJ2-1 gives the whole variable domain KAGVTQTPRYLIKTRGQQVTLSCSPISGHRSVSWYQQTPGQGLQFLFEYFSETQRNKGNFPGRFSGRQFSNSRSEMNVSTLELGDSALYLCASSLDWSNEQFFGPGTRLTVL.

This CDR3 is CASIAQGLDTEAFF. In nucleotides, the CDR3 is TGTGCCAGCATCGCACAGGGACTAGACACTGAAGCTTTCTTT. This sequence joins TRBV6-9 and TRBJ1-1; possible D gene TRBD1, 6 bases. In germline, CDR1 is MNHGY, CDR2 SVAAGI. This CDR3 contains 14 residues. V was clipped by 7 bases and J by 3 bases, with 15 bases between them.